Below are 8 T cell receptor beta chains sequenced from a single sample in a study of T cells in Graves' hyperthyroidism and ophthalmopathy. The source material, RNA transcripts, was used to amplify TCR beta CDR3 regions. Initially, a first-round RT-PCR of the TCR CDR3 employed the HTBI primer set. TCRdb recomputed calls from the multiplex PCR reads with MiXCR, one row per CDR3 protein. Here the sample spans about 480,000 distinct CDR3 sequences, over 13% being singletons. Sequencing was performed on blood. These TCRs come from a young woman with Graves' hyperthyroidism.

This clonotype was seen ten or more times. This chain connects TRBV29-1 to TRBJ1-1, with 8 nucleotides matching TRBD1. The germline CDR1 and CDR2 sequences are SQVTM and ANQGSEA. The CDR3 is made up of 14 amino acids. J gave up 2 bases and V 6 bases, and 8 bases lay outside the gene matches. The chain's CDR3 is CSVDMTGVNTEAFF. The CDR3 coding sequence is TGCAGCGTGGACATGACAGGGGTAAACACTGAAGCTTTCTTT.

CDR3 amino acids: CASSWSGRNEQYF. Written as DNA, the CDR3 is TGTGCCAGCAGTTGGAGCGGGAGGAATGAGCAGTACTTC. J is TRBJ2-7 and V is TRBV6-5, with 9 bases fitting TRBD2. The ends lost 4 bases at V and 7 bases at J; junction bases unmatched: 5. The CDR3 has 13 residues. Per the germline V gene, CDR1 is MNHEY and CDR2 is SVGAGI.

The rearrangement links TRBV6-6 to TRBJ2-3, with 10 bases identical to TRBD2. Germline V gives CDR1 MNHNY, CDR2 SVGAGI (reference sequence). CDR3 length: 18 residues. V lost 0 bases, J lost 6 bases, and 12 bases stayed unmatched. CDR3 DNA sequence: TGTGCCAGCAGTTACTCGGGGCCCAGCGGGAGGGCCGGGGATACGCAGTATTTT. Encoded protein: CASSYSGPSGRAGDTQYF.

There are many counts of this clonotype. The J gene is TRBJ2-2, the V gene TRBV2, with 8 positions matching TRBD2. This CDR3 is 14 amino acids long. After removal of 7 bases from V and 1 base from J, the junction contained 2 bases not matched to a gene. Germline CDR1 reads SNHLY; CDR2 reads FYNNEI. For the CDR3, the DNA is TGTGCCAGCACAACTAGCGGGAACACCGGGGAGCTGTTTTTT. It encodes CASTTSGNTGELFF.

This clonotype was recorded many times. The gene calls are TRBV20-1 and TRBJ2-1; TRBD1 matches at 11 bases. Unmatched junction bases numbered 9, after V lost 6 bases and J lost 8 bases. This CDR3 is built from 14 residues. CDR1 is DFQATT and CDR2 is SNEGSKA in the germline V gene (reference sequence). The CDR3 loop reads CSALGQGDVYEQFF. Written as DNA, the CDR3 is TGCAGTGCGCTGGGACAGGGGGACGTCTATGAGCAGTTCTTC.

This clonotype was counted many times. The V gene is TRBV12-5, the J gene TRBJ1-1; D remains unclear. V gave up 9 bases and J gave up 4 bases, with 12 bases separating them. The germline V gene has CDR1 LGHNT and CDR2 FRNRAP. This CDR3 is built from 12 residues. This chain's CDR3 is CASALVSTEAFF. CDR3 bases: TGTGCTAGCGCCCTGGTGAGCACTGAAGCTTTCTTT.

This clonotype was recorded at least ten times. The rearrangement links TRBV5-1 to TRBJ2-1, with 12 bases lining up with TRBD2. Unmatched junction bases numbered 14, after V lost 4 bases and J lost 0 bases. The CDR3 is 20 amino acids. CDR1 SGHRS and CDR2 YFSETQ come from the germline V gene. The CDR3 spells CASSIPGLAGLITSYNEQFF. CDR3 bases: TGCGCCAGCAGCATTCCGGGACTAGCGGGCCTAATCACCTCCTACAATGAGCAGTTCTTC.

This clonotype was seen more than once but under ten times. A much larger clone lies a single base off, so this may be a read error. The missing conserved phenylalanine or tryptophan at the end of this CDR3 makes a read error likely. CDR3 DNA sequence: TGTGCCATCGCGGGGGCGGCGCCCTACTCTGGGGCCAACGTCCTGACTTCC. Protein: CAIAGAAPYSGANVLTS. J is TRBJ2-6 and V is TRBV10-3, with a weak D call TRBD2 (7 bases). CDR1 and CDR2 (germline): ENHRY, SYGVKD. The CDR3 has 17 residues. The V and J ends lost 8 bases and 0 bases respectively, with 17 bases between them.